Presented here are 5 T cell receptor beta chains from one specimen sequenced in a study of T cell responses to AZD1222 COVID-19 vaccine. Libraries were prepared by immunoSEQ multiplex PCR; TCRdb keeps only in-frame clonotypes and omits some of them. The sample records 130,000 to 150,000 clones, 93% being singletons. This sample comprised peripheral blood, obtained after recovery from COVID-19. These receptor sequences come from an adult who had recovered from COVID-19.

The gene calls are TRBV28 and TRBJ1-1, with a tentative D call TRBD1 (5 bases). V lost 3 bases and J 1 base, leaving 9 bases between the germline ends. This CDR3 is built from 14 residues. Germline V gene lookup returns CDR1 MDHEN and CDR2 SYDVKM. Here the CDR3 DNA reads TGTGCCAGCAGTTTGGGGCAGAAGAACACTGAAGCTTTCTTT. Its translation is CASSLGQKNTEAFF. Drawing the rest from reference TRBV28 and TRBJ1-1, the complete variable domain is DVKVTQSSRYLVKRTGEKVFLECVQDMDHENMFWYRQDPGLGLRLIYFSYDVKMKEKGDIPEGYSVSREKKERFSLILESASTNQTSMYLCASSLGQKNTEAFFGQGTRLTVV.

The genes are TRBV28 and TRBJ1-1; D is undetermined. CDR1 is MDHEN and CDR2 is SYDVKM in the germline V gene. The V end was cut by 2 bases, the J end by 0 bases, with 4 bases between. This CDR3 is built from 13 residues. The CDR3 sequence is CASSLILNTEAFF. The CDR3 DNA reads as TGTGCCAGCAGTTTAATTTTGAACACTGAAGCTTTCTTT.

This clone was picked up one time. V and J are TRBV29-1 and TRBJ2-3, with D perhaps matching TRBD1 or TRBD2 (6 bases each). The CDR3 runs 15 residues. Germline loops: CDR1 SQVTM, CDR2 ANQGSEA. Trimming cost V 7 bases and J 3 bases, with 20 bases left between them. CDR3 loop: CSALDRGGLTDTQYF. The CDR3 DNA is TGCAGCGCCTTGGACAGAGGAGGGTTGACAGATACGCAGTATTTT.

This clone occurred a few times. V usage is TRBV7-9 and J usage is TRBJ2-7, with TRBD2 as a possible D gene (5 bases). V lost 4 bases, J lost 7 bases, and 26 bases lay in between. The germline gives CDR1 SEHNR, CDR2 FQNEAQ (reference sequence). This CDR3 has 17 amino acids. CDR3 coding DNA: TGTGCCAGCAGCTCCTTAACCGTTGACCGAACTCCGGGGGAGCAGTACTTC. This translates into CASSSLTVDRTPGEQYF.

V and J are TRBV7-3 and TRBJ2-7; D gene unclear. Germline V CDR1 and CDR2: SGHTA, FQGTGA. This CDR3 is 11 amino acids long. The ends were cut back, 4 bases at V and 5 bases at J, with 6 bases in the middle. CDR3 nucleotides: TGTGCCAGCAGCTCACGTAACGAGCAGTACTTC. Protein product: CASSSRNEQYF.